This T cell receptor (beta chain) was captured by sequencing in a study of blood T cell repertoires in COVID-19. At the level of the study: Acute and convalescent COVID-19 samples came from the United States, Italy and Spain. PBMCs, B-cell-depleted T cells, or T cells were the source of the cDNA or gDNA that made up the material.

V was pared by 3 bases and J by 8 bases, with 13 bases of the junction left unmatched. Germline assignment: CDR1 SGHTA and CDR2 FQGNSA. CDR3 length: 16 residues. Methods used by the authors: Researchers report that nucleated cell counts were estimated from reference gene primer amplification. Repertoires were generated with immunoSEQ multiplex PCR, while TCRdb's copy carries only in-frame clones and drops some. That table is the source of V, J and clone size, and D and trimming were worked out from the DNA. The table has 45,000 or so clones, 75% to 90% seen once; the top ten hold approximately 23%. This TCR was sampled from a woman older than 75 in a cohort sampled during active or convalescent COVID-19. Sequencing was performed on peripheral blood. The rearrangement links TRBV7-2 to TRBJ2-4; 7 bases are a match to TRBD2. The CDR3 sequence: CASSLGIGGRVDIQYF. The DNA of the CDR3 is TGTGCCAGCAGCTTGGGCATTGGGGGGAGGGTGGACATTCAGTACTTC.